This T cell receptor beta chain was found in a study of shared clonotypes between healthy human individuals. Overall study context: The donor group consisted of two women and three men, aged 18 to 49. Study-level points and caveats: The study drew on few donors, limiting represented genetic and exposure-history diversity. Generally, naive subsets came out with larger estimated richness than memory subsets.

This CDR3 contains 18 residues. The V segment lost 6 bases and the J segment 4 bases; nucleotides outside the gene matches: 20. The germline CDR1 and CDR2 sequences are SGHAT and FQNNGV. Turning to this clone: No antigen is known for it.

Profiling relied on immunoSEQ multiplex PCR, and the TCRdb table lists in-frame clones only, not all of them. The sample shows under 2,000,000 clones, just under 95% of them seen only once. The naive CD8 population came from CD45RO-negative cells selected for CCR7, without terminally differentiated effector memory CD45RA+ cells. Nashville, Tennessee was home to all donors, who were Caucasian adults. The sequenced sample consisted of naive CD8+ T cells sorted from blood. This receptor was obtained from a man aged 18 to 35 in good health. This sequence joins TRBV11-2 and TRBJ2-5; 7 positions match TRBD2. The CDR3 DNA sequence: TGTGCCAGCAGGGCCCGGACTAGTGAACCACTTTTTGGAGAGACCCAGTACTTC. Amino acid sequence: CASRARTSEPLFGETQYF.